This TCR beta chain was captured by sequencing in a study of cytomegalovirus exposure and HLA in healthy donors. Study-wide points: It was 160 or so TCR beta chains that were listed as cytomegalovirus-associated. Later analysis associated a missense DCLRE1C variant with TCR beta V- and J-gene trimming.

The V end was cut by 3 bases, the J end by 2 bases, with 8 bases between. The germline CDR1 and CDR2 sequences are SGHVS and FNYEAQ. This CDR3 has 14 amino acids. Details on this clone: Its specificity is unknown.

Though probably carrying unrecorded immune exposures, donors were nominally healthy at sampling. Primers for the PCR totalled 60 Vbeta and 13 Jbeta. Some clones are missing from TCRdb's copy, which holds only in-frame ones; the method was immunoSEQ multiplex PCR. The sample shows about 130,000 clones, 60% to 75% of them seen only once. The rearrangement links TRBV7-6 to TRBJ1-3; unclear D gene. Sequencing used PBMCs. The TCR originated in a woman in her 50s in good health and CMV-seropositive. CDR3 nucleotide sequence: TGTGCCAGCAGCTTTTCCGCAGCTGGAAACACCATATATTTT. Amino acids: CASSFSAAGNTIYF.